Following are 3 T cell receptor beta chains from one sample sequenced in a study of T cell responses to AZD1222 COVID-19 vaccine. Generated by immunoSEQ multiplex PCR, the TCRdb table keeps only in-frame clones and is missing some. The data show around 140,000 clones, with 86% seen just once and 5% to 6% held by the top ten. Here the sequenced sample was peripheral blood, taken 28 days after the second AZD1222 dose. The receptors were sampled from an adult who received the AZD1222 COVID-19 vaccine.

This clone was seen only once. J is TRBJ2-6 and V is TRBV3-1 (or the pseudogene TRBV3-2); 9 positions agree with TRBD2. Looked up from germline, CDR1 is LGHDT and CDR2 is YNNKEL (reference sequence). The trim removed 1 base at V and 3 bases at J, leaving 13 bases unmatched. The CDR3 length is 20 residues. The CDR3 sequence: CASSQVLLAGSRVGANVLTF. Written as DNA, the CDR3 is TGTGCCAGCAGCCAAGTTTTGCTAGCGGGATCTCGGGTTGGGGCCAACGTCCTGACTTTC.

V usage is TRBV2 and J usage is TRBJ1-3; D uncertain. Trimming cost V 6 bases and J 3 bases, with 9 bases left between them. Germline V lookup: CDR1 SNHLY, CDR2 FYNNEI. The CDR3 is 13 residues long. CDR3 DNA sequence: TGTGCCAGCAGGGCGGAGATTGGAAACACCATATATTTT. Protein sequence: CASRAEIGNTIYF.

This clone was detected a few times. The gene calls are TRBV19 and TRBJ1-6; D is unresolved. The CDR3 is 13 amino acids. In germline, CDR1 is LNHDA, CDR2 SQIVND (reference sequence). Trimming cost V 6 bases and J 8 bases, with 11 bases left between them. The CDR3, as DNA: TGTGCCAGTAGGACAAAATCGCATTCACCCCTCCACTTT. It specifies CASRTKSHSPLHF.